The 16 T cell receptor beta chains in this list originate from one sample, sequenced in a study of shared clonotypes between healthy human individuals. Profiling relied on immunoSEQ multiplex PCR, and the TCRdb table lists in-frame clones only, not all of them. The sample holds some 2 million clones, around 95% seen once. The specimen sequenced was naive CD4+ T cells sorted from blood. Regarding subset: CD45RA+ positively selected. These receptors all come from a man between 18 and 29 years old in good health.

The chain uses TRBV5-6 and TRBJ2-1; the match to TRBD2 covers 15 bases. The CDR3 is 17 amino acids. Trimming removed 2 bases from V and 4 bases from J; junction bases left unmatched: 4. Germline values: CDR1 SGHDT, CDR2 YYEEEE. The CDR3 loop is CASSFPGTSGGYNEQFF. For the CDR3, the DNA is TGTGCCAGCAGCTTTCCAGGGACTAGCGGGGGGTACAATGAGCAGTTCTTC.

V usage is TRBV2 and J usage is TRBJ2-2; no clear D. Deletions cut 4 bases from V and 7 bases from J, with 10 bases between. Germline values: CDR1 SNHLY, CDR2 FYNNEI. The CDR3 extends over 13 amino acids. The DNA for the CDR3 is TGTGCCAGCAGTGTGACTGAGGTCGGGGAGCTGTTTTTT. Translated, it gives CASSVTEVGELFF.

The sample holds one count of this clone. CDR3 sequence (DNA): TGTGCCAGCAGCCCCAGGGGCACTGAAGCTTTCTTT. Residues: CASSPRGTEAFF. The chain recombines TRBV5-4 with TRBJ1-1, with D possibly being TRBD1 (6 bases). The CDR3 length is 12 residues. Germline CDR1 is SGHNT and CDR2 is YYREEE (reference sequence). V was clipped by 4 bases and J by 4 bases, with 8 bases between them.

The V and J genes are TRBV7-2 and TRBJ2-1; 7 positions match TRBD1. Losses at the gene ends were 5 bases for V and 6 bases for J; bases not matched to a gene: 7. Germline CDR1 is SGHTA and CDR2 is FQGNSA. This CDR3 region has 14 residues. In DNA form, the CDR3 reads TGTGCCAGCAGCCGACTTGGACAGGTCAATGAGCAGTTCTTC. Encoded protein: CASSRLGQVNEQFF.

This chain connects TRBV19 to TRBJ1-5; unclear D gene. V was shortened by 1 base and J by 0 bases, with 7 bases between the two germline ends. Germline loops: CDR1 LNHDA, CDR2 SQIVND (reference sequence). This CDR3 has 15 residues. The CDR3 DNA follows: TGTGCCAGTAGTATAGTCGAGGGTAGCAATCAGCCCCAGCATTTT. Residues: CASSIVEGSNQPQHF.

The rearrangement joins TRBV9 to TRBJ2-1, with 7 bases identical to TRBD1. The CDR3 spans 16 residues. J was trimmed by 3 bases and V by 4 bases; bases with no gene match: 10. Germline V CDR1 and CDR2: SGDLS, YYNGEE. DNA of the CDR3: TGTGCCAGCAGCCCCCAGGGGGTACCCCTCTACAATGAGCAGTTCTTC. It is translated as CASSPQGVPLYNEQFF.

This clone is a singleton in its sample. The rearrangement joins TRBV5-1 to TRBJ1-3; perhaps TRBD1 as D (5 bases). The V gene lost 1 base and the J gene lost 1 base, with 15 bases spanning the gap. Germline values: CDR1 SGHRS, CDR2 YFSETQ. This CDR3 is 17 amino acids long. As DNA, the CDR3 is TGCGCCAGCAGCTTGTCGGGGGGTAAGGCGTCTGGAAACACCATATATTTT. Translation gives CASSLSGGKASGNTIYF.

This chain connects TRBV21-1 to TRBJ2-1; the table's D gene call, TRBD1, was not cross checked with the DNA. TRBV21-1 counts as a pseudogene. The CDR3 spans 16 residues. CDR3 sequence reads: CASSIVIVRTYNEQFF. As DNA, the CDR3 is TGTGCCAGCAGCATCGTGATCGTCAGGACATACAATGAGCAGTTCTTC.

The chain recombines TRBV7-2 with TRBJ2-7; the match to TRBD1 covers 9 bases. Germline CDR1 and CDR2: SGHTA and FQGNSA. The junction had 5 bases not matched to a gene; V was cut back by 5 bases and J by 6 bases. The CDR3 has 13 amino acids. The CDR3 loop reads CASSPGTGTEQYF. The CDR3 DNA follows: TGTGCCAGCAGCCCCGGGACAGGGACCGAGCAGTACTTC. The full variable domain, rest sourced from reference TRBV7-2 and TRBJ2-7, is GAGVSQSPSNKVTEKGKDVELRCDPISGHTALYWYRQSLGQGLEFLIYFQGNSAPDKSGLPSDRFSAERTGGSVSTLTIQRTQQEDSAVYLCASSPGTGTEQYFGPGTRLTVT.

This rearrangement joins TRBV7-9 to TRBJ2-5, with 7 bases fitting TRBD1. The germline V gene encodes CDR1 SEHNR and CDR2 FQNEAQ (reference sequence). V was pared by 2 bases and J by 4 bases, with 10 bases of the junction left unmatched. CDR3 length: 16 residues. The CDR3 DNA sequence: TGTGCCAGCAGCTTAAGGGGGCTCAAAATGGGAGAGACCCAGTACTTC. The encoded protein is CASSLRGLKMGETQYF.

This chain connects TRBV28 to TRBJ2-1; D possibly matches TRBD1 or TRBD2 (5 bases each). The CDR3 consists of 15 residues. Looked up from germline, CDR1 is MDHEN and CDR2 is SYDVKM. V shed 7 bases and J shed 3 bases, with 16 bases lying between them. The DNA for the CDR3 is TGTGCCAGCACTATTCCGGGACGGGACTACAATGAGCAGTTCTTC. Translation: CASTIPGRDYNEQFF.

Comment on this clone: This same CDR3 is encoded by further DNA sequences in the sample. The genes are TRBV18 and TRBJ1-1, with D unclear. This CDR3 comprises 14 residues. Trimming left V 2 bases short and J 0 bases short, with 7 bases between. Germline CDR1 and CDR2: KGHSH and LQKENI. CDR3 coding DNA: TGTGCCAGCTCACCAAACGGGGTGAACACTGAAGCTTTCTTT. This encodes CASSPNGVNTEAFF.

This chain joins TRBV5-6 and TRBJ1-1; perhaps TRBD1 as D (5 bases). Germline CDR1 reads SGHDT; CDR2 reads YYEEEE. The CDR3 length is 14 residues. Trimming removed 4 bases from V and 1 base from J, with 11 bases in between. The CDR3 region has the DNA TGTGCCAGCAGCACTGGGACGGCGAACACTGAAGCTTTCTTT. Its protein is CASSTGTANTEAFF.

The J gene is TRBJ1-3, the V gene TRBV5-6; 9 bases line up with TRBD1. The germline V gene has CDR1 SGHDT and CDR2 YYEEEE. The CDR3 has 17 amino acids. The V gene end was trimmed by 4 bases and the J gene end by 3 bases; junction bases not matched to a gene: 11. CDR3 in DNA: TGTGCCAGCAGCCCCGGGACAGGGTCGGGTGTTGGAAACACCATATATTTT. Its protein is CASSPGTGSGVGNTIYF. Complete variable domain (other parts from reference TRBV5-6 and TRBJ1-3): DAGVTQSPTHLIKTRGQQVTLRCSPKSGHDTVSWYQQALGQGPQFIFQYYEEEERQRGNFPDRFSGHQFPNYSSELNVNALLLGDSALYLCASSPGTGSGVGNTIYFGEGSWLTVV.

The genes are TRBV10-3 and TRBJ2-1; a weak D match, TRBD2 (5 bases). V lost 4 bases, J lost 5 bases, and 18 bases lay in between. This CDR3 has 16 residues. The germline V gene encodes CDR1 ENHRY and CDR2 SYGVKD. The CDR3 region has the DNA TGTGCCATCAGTGCTTTTAGCGTCAGCTTGAACAATGAGCAGTTCTTC. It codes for CAISAFSVSLNNEQFF.

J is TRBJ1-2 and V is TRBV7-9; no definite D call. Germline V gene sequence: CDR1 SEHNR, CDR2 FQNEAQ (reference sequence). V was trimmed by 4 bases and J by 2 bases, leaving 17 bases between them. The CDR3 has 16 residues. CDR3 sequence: CASSSGRGKVNYGYTF. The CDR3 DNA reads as TGTGCCAGCAGCTCCGGACGGGGAAAAGTGAACTATGGCTACACCTTC.